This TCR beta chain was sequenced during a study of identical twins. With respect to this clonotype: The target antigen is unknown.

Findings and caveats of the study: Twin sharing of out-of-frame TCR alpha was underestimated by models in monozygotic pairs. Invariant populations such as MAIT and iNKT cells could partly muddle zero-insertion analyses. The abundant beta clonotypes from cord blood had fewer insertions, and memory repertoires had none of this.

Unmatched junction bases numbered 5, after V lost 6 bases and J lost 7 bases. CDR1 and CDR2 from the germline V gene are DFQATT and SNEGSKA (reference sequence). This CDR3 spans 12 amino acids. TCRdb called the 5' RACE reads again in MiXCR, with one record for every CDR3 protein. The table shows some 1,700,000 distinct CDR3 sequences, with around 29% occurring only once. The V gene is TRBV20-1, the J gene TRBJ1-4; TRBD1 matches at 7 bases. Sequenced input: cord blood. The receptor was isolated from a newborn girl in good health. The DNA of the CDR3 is TGCAGTGCCTTAAGGGGGCCTGAAAAACTGTTTTTT. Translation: CSALRGPEKLFF.